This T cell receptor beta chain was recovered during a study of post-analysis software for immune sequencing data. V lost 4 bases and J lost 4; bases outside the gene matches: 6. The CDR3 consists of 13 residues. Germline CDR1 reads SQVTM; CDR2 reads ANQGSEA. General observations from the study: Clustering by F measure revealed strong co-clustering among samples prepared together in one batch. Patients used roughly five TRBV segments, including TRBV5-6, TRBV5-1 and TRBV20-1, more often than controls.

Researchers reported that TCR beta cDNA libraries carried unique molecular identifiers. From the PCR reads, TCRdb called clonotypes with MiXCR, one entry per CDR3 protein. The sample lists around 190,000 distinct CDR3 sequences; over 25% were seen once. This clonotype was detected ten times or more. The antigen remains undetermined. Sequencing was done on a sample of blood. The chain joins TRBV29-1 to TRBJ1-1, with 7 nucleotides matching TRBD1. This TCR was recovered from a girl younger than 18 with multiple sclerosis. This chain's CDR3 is CSVAETGITEAFF. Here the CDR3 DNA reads TGCAGCGTTGCCGAGACAGGGATCACTGAAGCTTTCTTT. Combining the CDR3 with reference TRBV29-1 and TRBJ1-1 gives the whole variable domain SAVISQKPSRDICQRGTSLTIQCQVDSQVTMMFWYRQQPGQSLTLIATANQGSEATYESGFVIDKFPISRPNLTFSTLTVSNMSPEDSSIYLCSVAETGITEAFFGQGTRLTVV.